This T cell receptor (beta chain) was captured in a study of blood T cell repertoires in COVID-19. Method: immunoSEQ multiplex PCR; TCRdb's copy keeps in-frame clones and lacks some. In the table there are approximately 140,000 clones, approximately 84% of which are singletons. Per germline, CDR1 LNHDA and CDR2 SQIVND (reference sequence). This CDR3 has 13 residues. Trimming removed 3 bases at V and 13 bases at J, with 16 bases between. The chain joins TRBV19 to TRBJ2-1, with D perhaps matching TRBD2 (5 bases). Input material: PBMCs or T cells enriched from blood (not recorded which). This sequence was found in a woman aged 50 to 65 with acute COVID-19. CDR3 protein: CASSILSSSPQFF. Here the CDR3 DNA reads TGTGCCAGTAGTATTCTCTCTAGCTCACCCCAGTTCTTC.